The entry below describes one TCR beta chain. Quantitative 5'-RACE with molecular barcodes produced the TCR beta libraries. Each CDR3 protein gets one entry after TCRdb re-called the 5' RACE reads with MiXCR. The sample has 160,000 or so distinct CDR3 sequences, around 9.6% seen once; the top ten hold roughly 16%. V was cut by 3 bases and J by 0 bases, with 14 bases left in between. CDR3 length equals 16 residues. This sample stems from a study of CD8 T cells in ankylosing spondylitis. The receptor comes from a female donor with ankylosing spondylitis or in good health (not recorded which). V and J are TRBV12-3 or TRBV12-4 and TRBJ1-1; D gene unclear. The sequenced material came from blood, either unsorted or a sorted T cell fraction (not recorded which). For the CDR3, the DNA is TGTGCCAGCAGTTTTCTCCCGACGACGGTGAACACTGAAGCTTTCTTT. The encoded protein is CASSFLPTTVNTEAFF.